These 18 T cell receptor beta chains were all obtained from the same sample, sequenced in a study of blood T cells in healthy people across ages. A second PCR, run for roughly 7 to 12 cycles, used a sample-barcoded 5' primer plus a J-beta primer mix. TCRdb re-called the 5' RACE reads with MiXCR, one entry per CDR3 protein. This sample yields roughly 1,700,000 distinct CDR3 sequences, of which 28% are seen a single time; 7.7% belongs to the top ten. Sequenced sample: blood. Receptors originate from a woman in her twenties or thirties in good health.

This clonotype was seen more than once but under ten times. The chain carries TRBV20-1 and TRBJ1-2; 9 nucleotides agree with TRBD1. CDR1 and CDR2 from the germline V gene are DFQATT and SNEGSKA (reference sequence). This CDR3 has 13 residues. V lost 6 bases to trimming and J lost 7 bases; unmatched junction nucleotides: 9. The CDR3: CSASSGDRVGYTF. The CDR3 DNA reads TGCAGTGCCTCGAGCGGGGACAGGGTTGGCTACACCTTC.

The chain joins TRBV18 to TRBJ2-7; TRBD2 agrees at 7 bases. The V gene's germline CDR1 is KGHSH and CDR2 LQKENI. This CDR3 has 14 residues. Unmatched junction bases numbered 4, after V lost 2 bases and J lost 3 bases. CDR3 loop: CASSPKAGHYEQYF. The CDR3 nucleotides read TGTGCCAGCTCACCAAAAGCGGGGCACTACGAGCAGTACTTC. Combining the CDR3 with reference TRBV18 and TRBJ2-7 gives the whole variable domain NAGVMQNPRHLVRRRGQEARLRCSPMKGHSHVYWYRQLPEEGLKFMVYLQKENIIDESGMPKERFSAEFPKEGPSILRIQQVVRGDSAAYFCASSPKAGHYEQYFGPGTRLTVT.

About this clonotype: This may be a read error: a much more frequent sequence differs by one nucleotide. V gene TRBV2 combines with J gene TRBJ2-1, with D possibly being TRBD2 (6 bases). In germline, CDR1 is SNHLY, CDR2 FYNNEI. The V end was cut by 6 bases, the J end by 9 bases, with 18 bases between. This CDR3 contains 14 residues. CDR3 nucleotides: TGTGCCAGCAGCGTGGCCAGCGGGTTCGGTGAGCAGTTCTTC. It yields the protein CASSVASGFGEQFF.

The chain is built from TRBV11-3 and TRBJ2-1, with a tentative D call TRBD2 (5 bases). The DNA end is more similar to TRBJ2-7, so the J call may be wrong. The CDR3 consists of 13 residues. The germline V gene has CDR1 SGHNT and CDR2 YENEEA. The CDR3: CASSFFRRGEQYF. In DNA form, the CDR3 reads TGTGCCAGCAGCTTTTTCCGTCGGGGTGAGCAGTACTTC.

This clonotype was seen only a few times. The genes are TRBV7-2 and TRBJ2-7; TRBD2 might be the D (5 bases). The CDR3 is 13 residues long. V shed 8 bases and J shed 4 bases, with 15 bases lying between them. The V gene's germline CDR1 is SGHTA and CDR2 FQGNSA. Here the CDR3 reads CASRPGNIYEQYF. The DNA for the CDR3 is TGTGCCAGCCGACCGGGAAACATATACGAGCAGTACTTC. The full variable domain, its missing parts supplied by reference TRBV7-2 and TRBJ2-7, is GAGVSQSPSNKVTEKGKDVELRCDPISGHTALYWYRQSLGQGLEFLIYFQGNSAPDKSGLPSDRFSAERTGGSVSTLTIQRTQQEDSAVYLCASRPGNIYEQYFGPGTRLTVT.

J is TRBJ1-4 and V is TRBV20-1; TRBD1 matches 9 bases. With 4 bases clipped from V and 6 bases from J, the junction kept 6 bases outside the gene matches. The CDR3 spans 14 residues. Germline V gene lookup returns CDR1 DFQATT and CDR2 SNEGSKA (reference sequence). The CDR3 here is CSAKQGAWDEKLFF. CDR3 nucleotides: TGCAGTGCTAAACAGGGGGCCTGGGATGAAAAACTGTTTTTT.

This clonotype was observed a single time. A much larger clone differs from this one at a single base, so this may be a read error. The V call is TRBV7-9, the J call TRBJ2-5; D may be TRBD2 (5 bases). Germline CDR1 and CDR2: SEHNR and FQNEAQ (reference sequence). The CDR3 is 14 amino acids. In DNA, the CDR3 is TGTGCCGGCAGCTTAGGTTCTAGCAGAGAGACCCAGTACTTC. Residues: CAGSLGSSRETQYF.

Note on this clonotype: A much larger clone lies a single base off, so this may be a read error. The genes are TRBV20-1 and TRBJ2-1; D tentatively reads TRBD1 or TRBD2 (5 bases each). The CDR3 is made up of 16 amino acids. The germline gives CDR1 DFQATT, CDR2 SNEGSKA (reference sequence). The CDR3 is CSARANGVGAYDEQFF. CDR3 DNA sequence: TGCAGTGCTAGAGCCAACGGGGTAGGGGCCTACGATGAGCAGTTCTTC.

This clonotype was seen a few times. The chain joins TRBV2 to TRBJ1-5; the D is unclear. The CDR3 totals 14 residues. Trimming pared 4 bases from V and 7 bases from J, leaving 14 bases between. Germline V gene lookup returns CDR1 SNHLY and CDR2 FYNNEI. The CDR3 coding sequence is TGTGCCAGCAGTGTGAGCACGGAACGCCAGCCCCAGCATTTT. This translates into CASSVSTERQPQHF.

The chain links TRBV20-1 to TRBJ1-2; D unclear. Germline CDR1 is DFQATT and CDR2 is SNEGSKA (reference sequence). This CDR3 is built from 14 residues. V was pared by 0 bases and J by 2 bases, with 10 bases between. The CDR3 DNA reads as TGCAGTGCTAGAGATTTAGCCGGAAACTATGGCTACACCTTC. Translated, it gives CSARDLAGNYGYTF.

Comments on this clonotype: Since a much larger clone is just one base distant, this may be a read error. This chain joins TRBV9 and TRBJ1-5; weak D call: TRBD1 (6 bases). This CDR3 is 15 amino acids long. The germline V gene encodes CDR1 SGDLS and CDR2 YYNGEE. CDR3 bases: TGTGCCAGCAGCGTAGAGGGGGGGCCCAGCCAGCCCCGGCATTTT. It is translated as CASSVEGGPSQPRHF.

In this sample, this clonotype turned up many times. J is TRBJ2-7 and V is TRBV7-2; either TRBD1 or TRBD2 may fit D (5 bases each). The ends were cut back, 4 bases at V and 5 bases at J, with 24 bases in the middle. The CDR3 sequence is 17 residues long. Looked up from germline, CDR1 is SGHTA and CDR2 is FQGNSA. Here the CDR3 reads CASSSTAPGTGSNEQYF. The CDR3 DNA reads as TGTGCCAGCAGCTCCACGGCCCCCGGGACGGGGAGTAACGAGCAGTACTTC. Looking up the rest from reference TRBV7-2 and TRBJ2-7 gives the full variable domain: GAGVSQSPSNKVTEKGKDVELRCDPISGHTALYWYRQSLGQGLEFLIYFQGNSAPDKSGLPSDRFSAERTGGSVSTLTIQRTQQEDSAVYLCASSSTAPGTGSNEQYFGPGTRLTVT.

CDR3 amino acids: CASSDRLGQGINSPLHF. The CDR3 DNA sequence: TGTGCCAGCAGCGACCGTCTTGGACAGGGAATTAATTCACCCCTCCACTTT. The J gene is TRBJ1-6, the V gene TRBV11-2; TRBD1 matches at 8 bases. Germline-derived CDR1 and CDR2 are SGHAT and FQNNGV. V shed 5 bases and J 6 bases; nucleotides not matched to a gene: 12. This CDR3 is 17 amino acids long.

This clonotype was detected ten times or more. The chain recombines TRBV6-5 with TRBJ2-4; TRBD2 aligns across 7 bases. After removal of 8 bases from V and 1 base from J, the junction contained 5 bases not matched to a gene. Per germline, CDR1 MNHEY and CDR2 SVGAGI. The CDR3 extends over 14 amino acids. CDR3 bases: TGTGCCAGCGGGGGGGGAGCGGCCAAAAACATTCAGTACTTC. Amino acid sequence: CASGGGAAKNIQYF.

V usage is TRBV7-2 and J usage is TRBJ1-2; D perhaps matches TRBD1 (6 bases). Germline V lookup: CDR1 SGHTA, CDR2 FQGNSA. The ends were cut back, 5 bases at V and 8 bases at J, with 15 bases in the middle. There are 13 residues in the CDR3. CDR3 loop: CASSPGFGGGYTF. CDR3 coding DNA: TGTGCCAGCAGCCCGGGTTTCGGGGGCGGCTACACCTTC.

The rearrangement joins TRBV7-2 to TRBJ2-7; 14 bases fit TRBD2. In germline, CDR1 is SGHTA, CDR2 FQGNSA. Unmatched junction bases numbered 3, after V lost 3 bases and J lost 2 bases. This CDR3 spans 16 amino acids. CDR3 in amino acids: CASSFSGLAGAYEQYF. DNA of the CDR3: TGTGCCAGCAGCTTTTCGGGACTAGCGGGGGCCTACGAGCAGTACTTC.

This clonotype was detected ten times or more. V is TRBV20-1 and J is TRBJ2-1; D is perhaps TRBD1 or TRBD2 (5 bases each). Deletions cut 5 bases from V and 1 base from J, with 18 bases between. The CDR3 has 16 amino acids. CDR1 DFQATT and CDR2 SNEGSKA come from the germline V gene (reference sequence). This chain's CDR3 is CSALTFWGGSYNEQFF. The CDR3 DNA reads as TGCAGTGCTCTTACTTTTTGGGGCGGGTCCTACAATGAGCAGTTCTTC.

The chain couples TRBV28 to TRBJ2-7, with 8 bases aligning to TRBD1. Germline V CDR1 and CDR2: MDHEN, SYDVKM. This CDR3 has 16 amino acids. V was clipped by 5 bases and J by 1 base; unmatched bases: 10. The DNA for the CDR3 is TGTGCCAGCAGTGGGGTCCGGACAGGGCTGTCCTACGAGCAGTACTTC. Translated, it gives CASSGVRTGLSYEQYF.